The 2 T cell receptor beta chains below all came from one sample that was sequenced in a study of CD8 T cells in Susac syndrome. Reverse transcription of about 0.5 to 1 ug RNA was performed with random hexamers. TCRdb re-derived calls from the immunoSEQ multiplex PCR reads in MiXCR, one entry per CDR3 protein. This table holds more than 150,000 distinct CDR3 sequences, approximately 95% found once. Sequenced input: CD4+ T cells from PBMCs. The receptors originated from a human donor with Susac syndrome.

The chain employs TRBV20-1 and TRBJ2-7, with D possibly called TRBD1 or TRBD2 (5 bases each). CDR3 size: 13 residues. V was clipped by 4 bases and J by 3 bases, with 13 bases between them. The germline V gene encodes CDR1 DFQATT and CDR2 SNEGSKA (reference sequence). The CDR3: CSAIRDVVYEQYV. In nucleotides, the CDR3 is TGCAGTGCTATAAGGGACGTTGTCTACGAGCAGTACGTC.

This clonotype was detected only a few times. V and J are TRBV19 and TRBJ2-7, with 10 positions matching TRBD1. Germline V gene sequence: CDR1 LNHDA, CDR2 SQIVND (reference sequence). This CDR3 region has 15 residues. V trimming: 4 bases; J trimming: 1 base; junction bases outside the gene matches: 4. In DNA form, the CDR3 reads TGTGCCAGTAGTAGGACGGACAGGGGGTCCTACGAGCAGTACTTC. Translating gives CASSRTDRGSYEQYF.